Following are 5 T cell receptor beta chains from one sample sequenced in a study of Graves' ophthalmopathy and Graves' hyperthyroidism. Transcripts of RNA were the source for amplifying TCR beta CDR3 regions. After a first-round RT-PCR with HTBI primers, a second-round multiplex PCR was run. MiXCR, applied by TCRdb to the multiplex PCR reads, yields one record per CDR3 protein. The sample yields over 650,000 distinct CDR3 sequences, 35% to 50% seen once. Specimen: peripheral blood. The origin of the receptors is an adult man with Graves' ophthalmopathy.

The rearrangement uses TRBV6-1 and TRBJ2-5; 7 positions match TRBD2. Per the germline V gene, CDR1 is MNHNS and CDR2 is SASEGT. V shed 2 bases and J 8 bases; nucleotides not matched to a gene: 5. This CDR3 comprises 13 residues. The CDR3 sequence is CASSEMGGGTQYF. The CDR3 coding sequence is TGTGCCAGCAGTGAAATGGGCGGGGGAACCCAGTACTTC.

This clonotype was seen many times. The J gene is TRBJ1-5, the V gene TRBV3-1, with D unclear. Germline assignment: CDR1 LGHDT and CDR2 YNNKEL (reference sequence). V gave up 1 base and J gave up 4 bases, with 8 bases separating them. The CDR3 has 14 amino acids. CDR3 protein: CASSQGGVNQPQHF. CDR3 DNA: TGTGCCAGCAGCCAAGGGGGTGTAAATCAGCCCCAGCATTTT.

A note on this clonotype: The CDR3 does not end in the conserved phenylalanine or tryptophan, so this is likely a read error. The DNA is left out, because the CDR3 cannot be placed on it with certainty; the CDR3 is given as TCRdb lists it. The rearrangement joins TRBV2 to TRBJ1-1; TRBD1 is the table's D call and was not checked against the DNA. The CDR3 length equals 11 residues, ends included. CDR1 and CDR2 (germline): SNHLY, FYNNEI. The CDR3 spells CASSDGGQMNY.

The table lists this clonotype with many counts. This chain links TRBV7-9 with TRBJ1-6; maybe TRBD1 (5 bases). CDR3 size: 14 residues. Per germline, CDR1 SEHNR and CDR2 FQNEAQ (reference sequence). Trimming pared 4 bases from V and 10 bases from J, leaving 14 bases between. The CDR3 sequence: CASSWDSLVSPLHF. CDR3 sequence (DNA): TGTGCCAGCAGCTGGGACTCTTTAGTCTCACCCCTCCACTTT.

This clonotype was detected a few times. The rearrangement joins TRBV5-6 to TRBJ1-6; no reliable D call. This CDR3 is 15 amino acids long. Per the germline V gene, CDR1 is SGHDT and CDR2 is YYEEEE. Between the trimmed V and J ends, which lost 3 bases and 0 bases, there was a span of 7 bases. The CDR3 loop reads CASSSVLSYNSPLHF. The CDR3 nucleotides read TGTGCCAGCAGCTCGGTCCTCTCCTATAATTCACCCCTCCACTTT.